The 2 T cell receptor beta chains in this list originate from one sample, sequenced in a study of blood T cell repertoires in COVID-19. Assay: immunoSEQ multiplex PCR; the TCRdb copy retains only in-frame clones and omits some. Among 150,000 to 200,000 clones listed, over 65% were seen once. Sequenced: peripheral blood. The receptors shown here come from a person aged 70 to 85 with COVID-19, enrolled during active disease.

The V call is TRBV2, the J call TRBJ2-1; TRBD2 matches 9 bases. CDR3 length: 15 amino acids. V gave up 6 bases and J gave up 9 bases; unmatched junction bases: 12. From germline, CDR1 is SNHLY and CDR2 FYNNEI. CDR3 sequence (DNA): TGTGCCAGCAGAGACGGGACTAGCAATTTGGCTGAGCAGTTCTTC. Its protein product is CASRDGTSNLAEQFF.

This chain joins TRBV28 and TRBJ1-5, with 7 bases matching TRBD1. This CDR3 region has 16 residues. Germline V lookup: CDR1 MDHEN, CDR2 SYDVKM. J was trimmed by 4 bases and V by 0 bases; bases with no gene match: 6. The CDR3 reads CASSLWGTAVNQPQHF. The CDR3 DNA is TGTGCCAGCAGTTTATGGGGGACAGCGGTTAATCAGCCCCAGCATTTT.